This T cell receptor beta chain originates from a study of graft-versus-host responses after intestinal transplantation. TCRdb's table, derived via immunoSEQ multiplex PCR, lists solely in-frame clones and lacks some. The table records about 80,000 clones, 80% to 95% of them present only once. The TCR sequence derives from a human patient who received an intestinal transplant, so some T cells may come from the graft donor. The sample in question was PBMCs, obtained 98 days after intestinal transplantation.

CDR3 protein: CASVTTGMNTEAFF. CDR3 coding DNA: TGCGCCAGCGTGACGACAGGCATGAACACTGAAGCTTTCTTT. The rearrangement joins TRBV10-2 to TRBJ1-1; possibly TRBD1 for D (6 bases). The V end lost 8 bases, the J end lost 0 bases, and 13 bases lay between the germline ends. The germline V gene has CDR1 WSHSY and CDR2 SAAADI. This CDR3 comprises 14 residues.